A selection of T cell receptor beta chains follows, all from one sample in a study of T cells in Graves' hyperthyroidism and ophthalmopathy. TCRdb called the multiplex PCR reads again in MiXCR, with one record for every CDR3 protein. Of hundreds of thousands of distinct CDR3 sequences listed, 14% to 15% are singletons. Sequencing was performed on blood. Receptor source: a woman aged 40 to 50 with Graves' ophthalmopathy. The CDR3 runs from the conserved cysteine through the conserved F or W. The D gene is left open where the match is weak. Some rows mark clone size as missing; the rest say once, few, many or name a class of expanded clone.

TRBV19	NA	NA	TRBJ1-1	CASSKQLMNTEAFF	TGTGCCAGTAGTAAACAGCTCATGAACACTGAAGCTTTCTTT
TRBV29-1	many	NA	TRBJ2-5	CSVSNERTQYF	TGCAGCGTTTCGAACGAACGGACCCAGTACTTC
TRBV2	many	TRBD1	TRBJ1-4	CASSVKTGTNLANEKLFF	TGTGCCAGCAGTGTGAAGACAGGGACCAACCTGGCTAATGAAAAACTGTTTTTT
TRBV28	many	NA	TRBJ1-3	CASSLFLSGNTIYF	TGTGCCAGCAGTTTATTCCTCTCTGGAAACACCATATATTTT
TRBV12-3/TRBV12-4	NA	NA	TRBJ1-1	CASSPRGSTNTEAFF	TGTGCCAGCAGCCCCCGGGGGTCCACGAACACTGAAGCTTTCTTT
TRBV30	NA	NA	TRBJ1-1	CAWSGGANTEAFF	TGTGCCTGGAGTGGGGGGGCGAACACTGAAGCTTTCTTT
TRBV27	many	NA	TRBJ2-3	CASSQTIITDTQYF	TGTGCCAGCAGTCAGACTATTATCACAGATACGCAGTATTTT
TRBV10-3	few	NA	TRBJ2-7	CAISESRPGSYEQYF	TGTGCCATCAGTGAGTCACGGCCGGGTAGTTACGAGCAGTACTTC
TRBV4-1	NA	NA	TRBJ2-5	CASSQDRTGSGETQYF	TGCGCCAGCAGCCAAGATCGAACAGGGAGCGGGGAGACCCAGTACTTC
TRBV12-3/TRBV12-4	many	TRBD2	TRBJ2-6	CASSSGLAGDSGANVLTF	TGTGCCAGCAGTTCGGGACTAGCGGGGGACTCTGGGGCCAACGTCCTGACTTTC
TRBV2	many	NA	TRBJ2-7	CASSGARDGEQYF	TGTGCCAGCAGTGGAGCCAGGGACGGAGAGCAGTACTTC
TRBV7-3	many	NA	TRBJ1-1	CASSLIRQGRTEAFF	TGTGCCAGCAGCTTAATCCGCCAGGGCAGGACTGAAGCTTTCTTT
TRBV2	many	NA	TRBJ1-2	CASSPARDYGYTF	TGTGCCAGCAGTCCCGCCCGGGACTATGGCTACACCTTC
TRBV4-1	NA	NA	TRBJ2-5	CASSQFGEVATGETQYF	TGCGCCAGCAGCCAATTTGGCGAGGTCGCCACCGGTGAGACCCAGTACTTC
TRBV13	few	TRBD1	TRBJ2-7	CASGAGGDEQYF	TGTGCCAGCGGCGCAGGGGGCGACGAGCAGTACTTC
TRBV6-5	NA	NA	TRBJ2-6	CASSSHGAGGANVLTF	TGTGCCAGCAGTTCACACGGCGCAGGGGGGGCCAACGTCCTGACTTTC
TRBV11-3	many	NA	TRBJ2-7	CASSFGETDSYEQYF	TGTGCCAGCAGCTTTGGGGAGACAGACTCCTACGAGCAGTACTTC
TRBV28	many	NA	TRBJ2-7	CASSLRRGIPYEQYF	TGTGCCAGCAGTTTACGTCGAGGGATCCCCTACGAGCAGTACTTC
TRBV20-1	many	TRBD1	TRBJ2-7	CSASSNRDRVSYEQYF	TGCAGTGCTAGTTCAAACCGGGACAGGGTATCCTACGAGCAGTACTTC
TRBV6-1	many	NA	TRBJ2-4	CASSIRRDGIQYF	TGTGCCAGCAGTATTCGGAGGGACGGCATTCAGTACTTC
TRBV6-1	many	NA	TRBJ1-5	CASNVAGPYSNQPQHF	TGTGCCAGCAACGTGGCAGGCCCGTATAGCAATCAGCCCCAGCATTTT
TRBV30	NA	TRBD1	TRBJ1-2	CAWSVTGGSYGYTF	TGTGCCTGGAGTGTAACAGGGGGTAGCTATGGCTACACCTTC
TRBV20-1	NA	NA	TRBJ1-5	CSARLGVNQPQHF	TGCAGTGCTAGGTTGGGGGTTAATCAGCCCCAGCATTTT
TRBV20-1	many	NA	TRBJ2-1	CSARGEIHNEQFF	TGCAGTGCTAGGGGGGAGATCCACAATGAGCAGTTCTTC
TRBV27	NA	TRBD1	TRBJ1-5	CASSPGTGRSRGINQPQHF	TGTGCCAGCAGTCCCGGGACAGGGCGTAGTAGGGGAATCAATCAGCCCCAGCATTTT
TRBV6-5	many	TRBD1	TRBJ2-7	CASSYSRTGGYEQYF	TGTGCCAGCAGTTACTCCCGGACAGGGGGCTATGAGCAGTACTTC
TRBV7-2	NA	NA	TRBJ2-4	CASSSRKNIQYF	TGTGCCAGCAGCTCCCGTAAAAACATTCAGTACTTC
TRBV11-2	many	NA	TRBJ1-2	CASSLDGSEYYGYTF	TGTGCCAGCAGCTTAGATGGGTCGGAATACTATGGCTACACCTTC
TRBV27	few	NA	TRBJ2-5	CASGTTEKGAQYF	TGTGCCAGCGGAACAACAGAGAAGGGTGCCCAGTACTTC
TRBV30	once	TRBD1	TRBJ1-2	CAFAGGADYGYTF	TGTGCCTTTGCAGGGGGCGCAGACTATGGCTACACCTTC
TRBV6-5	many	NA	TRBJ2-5	CASSYSRREPEETQYF	TGTGCCAGCAGTTACTCCCGTCGGGAGCCGGAGGAGACCCAGTACTTC
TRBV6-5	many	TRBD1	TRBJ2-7	CASSYRGTGAYEQYF	TGTGCCAGCAGTTACCGCGGGACAGGGGCCTACGAGCAGTACTTC
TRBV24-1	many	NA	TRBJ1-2	CATSSPGRDYGYTF	TGTGCCACCAGTTCCCCCGGTCGCGACTATGGCTACACCTTC
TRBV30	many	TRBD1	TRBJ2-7	CAWRNRDRQTYEQYF	TGTGCCTGGAGGAACCGGGACAGGCAGACCTACGAGCAGTACTTC
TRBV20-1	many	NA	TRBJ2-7	CSASFLGPYEQYF	TGCAGTGCTAGCTTTCTAGGCCCCTACGAGCAGTACTTC
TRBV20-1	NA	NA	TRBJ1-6	CSASTRSAPPPYDSPLHF	TGCAGTGCTAGCACCCGGTCCGCTCCCCCCCCATATGATTCACCCCTCCACTTT
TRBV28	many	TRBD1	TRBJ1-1	CASNEGDRRRGGAFF	TGTGCCAGCAATGAGGGGGACAGGCGGCGAGGGGGAGCTTTCTTT
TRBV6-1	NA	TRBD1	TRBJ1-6	CASSPRDRGGTSPLHF	TGTGCCAGCAGTCCCCGGGACAGGGGAGGAACCTCACCCCTCCACTTT
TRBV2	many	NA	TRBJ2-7	CASSGRGGAYEQYF	TGTGCCAGCAGTGGTCGCGGAGGCGCCTACGAGCAGTACTTC
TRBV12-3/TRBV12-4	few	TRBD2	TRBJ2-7	CASSPAGTSGSVQYF	TGTGCCAGCAGTCCAGCTGGGACTAGCGGGAGTGTGCAGTACTTC
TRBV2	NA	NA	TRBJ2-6	CASSNREGANVLTF	TGTGCCAGCAGCAACAGGGAGGGGGCCAACGTCCTGACTTTC
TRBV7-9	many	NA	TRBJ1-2	CASSLGAGEHGYTF	TGTGCCAGCAGCTTAGGTGCAGGCGAGCATGGCTACACCTTC
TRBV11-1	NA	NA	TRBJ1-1	CASSLAGSRDSNTEAFF	TGTGCCAGCAGCTTAGCCGGCTCCAGAGACTCTAACACTGAAGCTTTCTTT
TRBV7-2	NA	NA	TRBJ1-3	CASTLSQAGNTIYF	TGTGCCAGCACCTTAAGCCAGGCGGGAAACACCATATATTTT
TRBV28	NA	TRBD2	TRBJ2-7	CASRLTGTSGYEQYF	TGTGCCAGCAGGCTCACCGGGACTAGCGGCTACGAGCAGTACTTC
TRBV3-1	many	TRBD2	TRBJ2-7	CASSQVREGRYEQYF	TGTGCCAGCAGCCAAGTGCGGGAGGGCCGCTACGAGCAGTACTTC
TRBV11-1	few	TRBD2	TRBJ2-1	CASSQTGTSAFNEQFF	TGTGCCAGCAGCCAGACCGGGACTAGCGCTTTCAATGAGCAGTTCTTC